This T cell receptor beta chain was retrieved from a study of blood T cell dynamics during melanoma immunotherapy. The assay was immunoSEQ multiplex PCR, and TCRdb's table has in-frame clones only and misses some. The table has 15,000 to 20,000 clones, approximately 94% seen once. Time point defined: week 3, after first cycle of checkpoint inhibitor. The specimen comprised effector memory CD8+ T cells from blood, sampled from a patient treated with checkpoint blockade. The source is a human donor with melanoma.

The CDR3 DNA follows: TGTGCCAGCAGCCCTGTAGCGGGAGTCATTTACGAGCAGTACTTC. Its translation: CASSPVAGVIYEQYF. The V and J genes are TRBV14 and TRBJ2-7; 9 nucleotides align to TRBD2. The V and J ends lost 4 bases and 4 bases, in that order; junction bases with no gene match: 8. The V gene's germline CDR1 is SGHDN and CDR2 FVKESK. The CDR3 has 15 amino acids. The full variable domain, in which reference TRBV14 and TRBJ2-7 provide the parts outside the CDR3, is EAGVTQFPSHSVIEKGQTVTLRCDPISGHDNLYWYRRVMGKEIKFLLHFVKESKQDESGMPNNRFLAERTGGTYSTLKVQPAELEDSGVYFCASSPVAGVIYEQYFGPGTRLTVT.